Presented here are 29 T cell receptor beta chains from one specimen sequenced in a study of molecular identifiers for immune sequencing clone quantification. In TCRdb, the PCR reads were re-called with MiXCR into one record per CDR3 protein. The sample records some 680,000 distinct CDR3 sequences, 25% being singletons. Sequenced: naive CD8+ T cells from blood, with Jurkat cell RNA spiked in. Subset defined: FACS-sorted CD8+CD4-CCR7+CD45RA+ naive T cells. These receptors came from a human donor in good health. Some libraries in this study had Jurkat cell RNA spiked in.

The table lists this clonotype with many counts. The CDR3 coding sequence is TGTGCCAGCAGCCTGACCGTCGGTCAGGGTAGTTCCTACGAGCAGTACTTC. It yields the protein CASSLTVGQGSSYEQYF. The chain uses TRBV5-4 and TRBJ2-7; D is perhaps TRBD1 (5 bases). Between the trimmed V and J ends, which lost 4 bases and 1 base, there was a span of 21 bases. Germline-derived CDR1 and CDR2 are SGHNT and YYREEE (reference sequence). The CDR3 runs 17 residues. The full variable domain, rest sourced from reference TRBV5-4 and TRBJ2-7, is ETGVTQSPTHLIKTRGQQVTLRCSSQSGHNTVSWYQQALGQGPQFIFQYYREEENGRGNFPPRFSGLQFPNYSSELNVNALELDDSALYLCASSLTVGQGSSYEQYFGPGTRLTVT.

CDR3 DNA sequence: TGTGCCAGCAGCGTAGAGGACCCCTTCCTCGCGGGAGGGTCCTACAATGAGCAGTTCTTC. Amino acids: CASSVEDPFLAGGSYNEQFF. The rearrangement links TRBV9 to TRBJ2-1, with 9 positions matching TRBD2. Trimming took 0 bases from V and 1 from J; bases not matched to a gene: 14. The length of the CDR3 is 20 residues. Looked up from germline, CDR1 is SGDLS and CDR2 is YYNGEE.

Details on this clonotype: Being one base from a much bigger clone, this may be a read error. The conserved closing phenylalanine or tryptophan is absent in this CDR3, likely reflecting a read error. V is TRBV5-1 and J is TRBJ2-7; TRBD2 matches 7 bases. This CDR3 region has 16 residues. The germline CDR1 and CDR2 sequences are SGHRS and YFSETQ. Trimming removed 0 bases from V and 0 bases from J; junction bases left unmatched: 6. The CDR3 loop reads CASSLAGLADSYEQYS. As DNA, the CDR3 is TGCGCCAGCAGCTTGGCGGGTCTAGCGGACTCCTACGAGCAGTACTCC.

This clonotype was detected a few times. This chain joins TRBV20-1 and TRBJ2-7, with a tentative D call TRBD1 (5 bases). The V gene lost 3 bases and the J gene lost 2 bases, with 11 bases spanning the gap. Germline CDR1 and CDR2: DFQATT and SNEGSKA (reference sequence). The CDR3 loop spans 13 amino acids. The DNA for the CDR3 is TGCAGTGCTAGGGACATTTTAGCCTACGAGCAGTACTTC. Translating it yields CSARDILAYEQYF.

The chain links TRBV12-3 or TRBV12-4 to TRBJ2-5; 8 nucleotides match TRBD2. This CDR3 region has 15 residues. V was pared by 3 bases and J by 0 bases, with 3 bases of the junction left unmatched. Here the CDR3 DNA reads TGTGCCAGCAGTTTGTTCGGGGGGGACCAAGAGACCCAGTACTTC. It is translated as CASSLFGGDQETQYF.

This clonotype has ten or more counts. This sequence joins TRBV7-9 and TRBJ1-1; D possibly corresponds to TRBD1 (6 bases). CDR1 SEHNR and CDR2 FQNEAQ come from the germline V gene (reference sequence). The germline V and J ends were trimmed by 1 base and 6 bases, with 18 bases remaining between them. This CDR3 region has 16 residues. CDR3: CASSLGQGILGAEAFF. The CDR3 nucleotides are TGTGCCAGCAGCTTAGGGCAGGGGATTTTGGGCGCTGAAGCTTTCTTT.

This clonotype appeared a few times. Written as DNA, the CDR3 is TGTGCCAGTAGTACGGACCGAATGAACACTGAAGCTTTCTTT. Translated: CASSTDRMNTEAFF. The rearrangement uses TRBV19 and TRBJ1-1; D call uncertain. Germline V lookup: CDR1 LNHDA, CDR2 SQIVND (reference sequence). There are 14 residues in the CDR3. Between the trimmed V and J ends, which lost 4 bases and 0 bases, there was a span of 9 bases. The complete variable domain, with remaining parts taken from reference TRBV19 and TRBJ1-1, reads DGGITQSPKYLFRKEGQNVTLSCEQNLNHDAMYWYRQDPGQGLRLIYYSQIVNDFQKGDIAEGYSVSREKKESFPLTVTSAQKNPTAFYLCASSTDRMNTEAFFGQGTRLTVV.

The chain has TRBV2 and TRBJ2-7; TRBD2 matches 8 bases. The V and J ends lost 5 bases and 3 bases, in that order; junction bases with no gene match: 6. The CDR3 is 14 amino acids. Germline assignment: CDR1 SNHLY and CDR2 FYNNEI. CDR3 sequence (DNA): TGTGCCAGCAGTCGTAGCGGGATATTCTACGAGCAGTACTTC. It is translated as CASSRSGIFYEQYF.

The V gene is TRBV28, the J gene TRBJ2-1; TRBD1 is a possible D gene (6 bases). Trimming shortened V by 3 bases and J by 0 bases, and 12 bases separated the two germline ends. CDR3 length: 16 amino acids. From germline, CDR1 is MDHEN and CDR2 SYDVKM. The CDR3 bases are TGTGCCAGCAGTTTGGGCAAAGGGGGCTCCTACAATGAGCAGTTCTTC. This codes for CASSLGKGGSYNEQFF.

A note on this clonotype: One junction end disagrees with the germline gene, perhaps due to a read error. This chain joins TRBV3-1 and TRBJ2-7; the match to TRBD1 covers 8 bases. The length of the CDR3 is 15 residues. The germline V gene encodes CDR1 LGHDT and CDR2 YNNKEL (reference sequence). Written as DNA, the CDR3 is TGTGGCAGCAGCCAAGTAAGGGACAGGACCTACGAGCAGTACTTC. Protein product: CGSSQVRDRTYEQYF.

A remark on this clonotype: This could be a read error, since a much larger clone is one nucleotide away. This chain joins TRBV7-9 and TRBJ1-2; D unresolved. CDR1 SEHNR and CDR2 FQNEAQ come from the germline V gene (reference sequence). This CDR3 is 14 amino acids long. The CDR3 DNA follows: TGTGCCAGCAGCTTAGTAGGGAATAACTATGGCTACGCCTTC. Its protein product is CASSLVGNNYGYAF.

This clonotype showed up just once. The missing conserved phenylalanine or tryptophan at the end of this CDR3 makes a read error likely. The V and J genes are TRBV4-3 and TRBJ2-7; D is possibly TRBD1 (6 bases). The CDR3 length is 16 residues. Germline V lookup: CDR1 LGHNA, CDR2 YSLEER. V gave up 0 bases and J gave up 6 bases, with 18 bases separating them. CDR3 sequence (DNA): TGCGCCAGCAGCCAAGATCTTTCAGGGGCCGACGGCGAGCAGTACATC. It is translated as CASSQDLSGADGEQYI.

Of note for this clonotype: Just one base apart from a much larger clone, this may be a read error. The V call is TRBV2, the J call TRBJ1-1, with 7 positions matching TRBD1. The CDR3 extends over 15 amino acids. Per the germline V gene, CDR1 is SNHLY and CDR2 is FYNNEI. CDR3 sequence reads: CAGRITGAPNTEAFF. In DNA, the CDR3 is TGTGCCGGCAGAATTACAGGGGCCCCGAACACTGAAGCTTTCTTT. The variable domain in full, with the rest retrieved from reference TRBV2 and TRBJ1-1, is EPEVTQTPSHQVTQMGQEVILRCVPISNHLYFYWYRQILGQKVEFLVSFYNNEISEKSEIFDDQFSVERPDGSNFTLKIRSTKLEDSAMYFCAGRITGAPNTEAFFGQGTRLTVV.

In its sample, this clonotype was seen many times. The CDR3 bases are TGCGCCAGCAGCCAAGAATCGGGTAGCAATCAGCCCCAGCATTTT. Translated: CASSQESGSNQPQHF. The V and J genes are TRBV4-3 and TRBJ1-5; no reliable D call. The CDR3 spans 15 residues. Germline CDR1 and CDR2: LGHNA and YSLEER. Trimming took off 0 bases at V and 0 bases at J, with 6 bases between the two ends.

As to this clonotype: Just one base apart from a much larger clone, this may be a read error. CDR3 sequence reads: CASSPVGGRADSQYF. CDR3 coding DNA: TGTGCCAGCAGCCCCGTTGGCGGGAGGGCCGACAGTCAGTACTTC. The chain combines TRBV7-3 with TRBJ2-4, with 9 bases fitting TRBD2. V shed 5 bases and J 12 bases; nucleotides not matched to a gene: 14. CDR1 is SGHTA, CDR2 FQGTGA, per germline. CDR3 size: 15 residues. Supplemented by reference TRBV7-3 and TRBJ2-4, the full variable domain reads GAGVSQTPSNKVTEKGKYVELRCDPISGHTALYWYRQSLGQGPEFLIYFQGTGAADDSGLPNDRFFAVRPEGSVSTLKIQRTERGDSAVYLCASSPVGGRADSQYFGAGTRLSVL.

Turning to this clonotype: A single base separates this from a much larger clone, so it may be a read error. This chain uses TRBV30 with TRBJ1-1; 10 bases are a match to TRBD1. V was pared by 5 bases and J by 5 bases, with 5 bases of the junction left unmatched. This CDR3 spans 13 amino acids. Per the germline V gene, CDR1 is GTSNPN and CDR2 is SVGIG (reference sequence). The CDR3 DNA reads TGTGCCTGGGACAGGGGGCGTGGGACTGAAGCTTTCTTT. Residues: CAWDRGRGTEAFF. Drawing the rest from reference TRBV30 and TRBJ1-1, the complete variable domain is SQTIHQWPATLVQPVGSPLSLECTVEGTSNPNLYWYRQAAGRGLQLLFYSVGIGQISSEVPQNLSASRPQDRQFILSSKKLLLSDSGFYLCAWDRGRGTEAFFGQGTRLTVV.

About this clonotype: The junction differs from germline at one of its ends, possibly a read error. V usage is TRBV12-3 or TRBV12-4 and J usage is TRBJ2-7; no reliable D call. The CDR3 extends over 13 amino acids. The CDR3 DNA reads as TGTGCCAGCGGTTTAGGGCAGTTCTACGAGCAGTACTTC. It translates to CASGLGQFYEQYF.

The chain combines TRBV20-1 with TRBJ2-7, with 12 bases matching TRBD2. The CDR3 runs 14 residues. In germline, CDR1 is DFQATT, CDR2 SNEGSKA (reference sequence). Trimming took 1 base from V and 3 from J; bases not matched to a gene: 1. CDR3 nucleotide sequence: TGCAGTGCTAGAGGGGGACTAGCGGGCTACGAGCAGTACTTC. It specifies CSARGGLAGYEQYF.

This clonotype showed up just a few times. The chain is built from TRBV20-1 and TRBJ2-7, with 10 bases aligning to TRBD1. The germline CDR1 and CDR2 sequences are DFQATT and SNEGSKA (reference sequence). The CDR3 is 15 residues long. Unmatched junction bases numbered 7, after V lost 2 bases and J lost 3 bases. The CDR3 is CSARSGDRGIYEQYF. In DNA form, the CDR3 reads TGCAGTGCTAGATCGGGGGACAGGGGAATCTACGAGCAGTACTTC.

This sequence joins TRBV20-1 and TRBJ2-7; D is ambiguous. The CDR3 is 18 amino acids. V was trimmed by 2 bases and J by 3 bases, leaving 26 bases between them. Looked up from germline, CDR1 is DFQATT and CDR2 is SNEGSKA (reference sequence). This CDR3 reads CSARWQDRKQGPLYEQYF. The DNA of the CDR3 is TGCAGTGCTAGATGGCAGGATAGGAAACAAGGTCCCCTCTACGAGCAGTACTTC.

This clonotype was seen a handful of times. The chain uses TRBV12-3 or TRBV12-4 and TRBJ2-7; 7 nucleotides match TRBD1. The length of the CDR3 is 14 residues. V was pared by 6 bases and J by 3 bases, with 8 bases of the junction left unmatched. The CDR3 region is CASSSMGTDYEQYF. The CDR3 DNA reads as TGTGCCAGCAGCTCCATGGGGACAGACTACGAGCAGTACTTC.

This clonotype has a handful of counts. This chain connects TRBV30 to TRBJ1-2, with 8 bases fitting TRBD1. Looked up from germline, CDR1 is GTSNPN and CDR2 is SVGIG (reference sequence). This CDR3 region has 12 residues. Trimming removed 4 bases from V and 2 bases from J; junction bases left unmatched: 0. The CDR3 loop is CAWNRGNYGYTF. In DNA, the CDR3 is TGTGCCTGGAACAGGGGGAACTATGGCTACACCTTC.

This clonotype was detected only once. A read error is likely, as this CDR3 ends without the conserved phenylalanine or tryptophan. This chain joins TRBV5-6 and TRBJ2-5, with unresolved D. Between the trimmed V and J ends, which lost 0 bases and 1 base, there was a span of 4 bases. Germline values: CDR1 SGHDT, CDR2 YYEEEE. CDR3 length: 13 amino acids. The CDR3 here is CASSLGGQETQYS. The CDR3 nucleotides read TGTGCCAGCAGCTTGGGGGGCCAAGAGACCCAGTACTCC.

The chain carries TRBV4-1 and TRBJ2-3; D unresolved. Trimming removed 4 bases at V and 0 bases at J, with 14 bases between. Germline lookup yields CDR1 MGHRA and CDR2 YSYEKL. This CDR3 is built from 16 residues. The CDR3 DNA reads as TGCGCCAGCAGCCGCCAAGGGTCCCCTAGCACAGATACGCAGTATTTT. This gives the protein CASSRQGSPSTDTQYF.

This chain connects TRBV5-1 to TRBJ2-2; D ambiguous. CDR1 SGHRS and CDR2 YFSETQ come from the germline V gene. The CDR3 spans 15 residues. The V end was cut by 7 bases, the J end by 5 bases, with 18 bases between. The CDR3 DNA sequence: TGCGCCAGCCTCCCCGGGCAAAGGCGGACCGGGGAGCTGTTTTTT. Its translation: CASLPGQRRTGELFF.

This clonotype came up once. V gene TRBV4-3 combines with J gene TRBJ2-2, with a tentative D call TRBD2 (7 bases). Deletions cut 5 bases from V and 5 bases from J, with 15 bases between. Per the germline V gene, CDR1 is LGHNA and CDR2 is YSLEER. The CDR3 is 15 residues long. The CDR3 sequence is CASSSTRGLTGELFF. CDR3 sequence (DNA): TGCGCCAGCAGCTCAACCAGGGGACTAACCGGGGAGCTGTTTTTT.

The chain is built from TRBV24-1 and TRBJ1-5; D possibly corresponds to TRBD1 (5 bases). The CDR3 spans 15 residues. V gave up 3 bases and J gave up 4 bases, with 12 bases separating them. The V gene's germline CDR1 is KGHDR and CDR2 SFDVKD. CDR3 nucleotides: TGTGCCACCAGTGATGGCCCGGGACGGAATCAGCCCCAGCATTTT. This translates into CATSDGPGRNQPQHF.

This clonotype was counted at least ten times. The chain links TRBV9 to TRBJ1-3; 7 bases agree with TRBD1. Germline V gene data show CDR1 as SGDLS and CDR2 as YYNGEE. The V segment lost 1 base and the J segment 0 bases; nucleotides outside the gene matches: 1. The CDR3 has 15 amino acids. The CDR3 DNA is TGTGCCAGCAGCGTACAGGGGGACTCTGGAAACACCATATATTTT. Protein sequence: CASSVQGDSGNTIYF.

This clonotype has more than one count but fewer than ten. The CDR3 DNA is TGTGCCAGCAGCGTAGGAAGTAGCGGGGGGAGCGAGCAGTACTTC. It translates to CASSVGSSGGSEQYF. This chain joins TRBV9 and TRBJ2-7; 10 nucleotides agree with TRBD2. CDR1 is SGDLS and CDR2 is YYNGEE in the germline V gene. The CDR3 has 15 amino acids. The V and J ends lost 0 bases and 6 bases, in that order; junction bases with no gene match: 6.